Described below is a single T cell receptor (beta chain) sequence and its context. Its antigen remains undetermined. No base qualities exist here, and no much larger clone lies one base off it. The same CDR3 is also encoded by other DNA sequences in this sample. This sample stems from a study of control samples from healthy donors and cancer patients (dated by TCRdb to about 2020). Including the terminal cysteine and phenylalanine, the CDR3 comprises 12 residues. Only the CDR3 part of the read is kept: 36 bases, read in frame from the first base. CDR1 and CDR2 are drawn from the germline V gene: SGHRS, YFSETQ. V loses 4 bases, J loses 5 bases, and the germline ends lie 8 bases apart. Preparation of the library involved the immunoSEQ multiplex PCR assay. The clones in this table, taken by TCRdb from immuneACCESS, are in-frame only. Not every clone is retained; where verified, under half of the shortfall comes from an unresolved V gene, and the cause of the rest is unknown. This sample lists about 150,000 clones; 93% were detected once. The ten most abundant clones make up 2% to 2.5% of the sample.

The chain is assembled from TRBV5-1 and TRBJ2-3; the D segment could be TRBD2, given 5 matching bases. The source material was blood. This sequence originates from a middle-aged man in good health. The nucleotide sequence reads TGCGCCAGCAGCCTGGCGGGAGATACGCAGTATTTT. It codes for CASSLAGDTQYF.